These 20 T cell receptor beta chains were sequenced from one sample in a study of CD8 T cells in Susac syndrome. Roughly 0.5 to 1 ug RNA was reverse transcribed with random hexamers. TCRdb used MiXCR to reprocess the immunoSEQ multiplex PCR reads, holding one entry per CDR3 protein. The sample lists 160,000 or so distinct CDR3 sequences, around 95% seen once, with over 0.12% in the top ten. Sequenced sample: CD8+ T cells from PBMCs. The receptors come from a human donor with multiple sclerosis.

The rearrangement links TRBV15 to TRBJ2-5; weak D call: TRBD2 (5 bases). Trimming stripped 1 base from V and 2 bases from J, with 20 bases between. CDR3 length equals 18 residues. Germline V gives CDR1 LNHNV, CDR2 YYDKDF (reference sequence). CDR3 nucleotides: TGTGCCACCAGCAGAGCCCCTTTTGGGCGGGCGGAACAAGAGACCCAGTACTTC. Protein: CATSRAPFGRAEQETQYF.

The V and J genes are TRBV9 and TRBJ2-2, with TRBD2 matching 7 bases. The CDR3 sequence is 16 residues long. V lost 4 bases and J lost 6; bases outside the gene matches: 12. Germline assignment: CDR1 SGDLS and CDR2 YYNGEE. The CDR3 protein is CASSSLGRAKAGELFF. For the CDR3, the DNA is TGTGCCAGCAGCTCCCTAGGGAGGGCGAAGGCCGGGGAGCTGTTTTTT.

This clonotype was seen only a few times. The chain has TRBV7-6 and TRBJ2-7; possibly TRBD1 or TRBD2 for D (5 bases each). The CDR3 has 12 amino acids. Germline loops: CDR1 SGHVS, CDR2 FNYEAQ. Between the trimmed V and J ends, which lost 3 bases and 6 bases, there was a span of 9 bases. Here the CDR3 reads CASSLGTTEQYF. CDR3 in DNA: TGTGCCAGCAGCTTGGGGACGACCGAGCAGTACTTC.

V is TRBV13 and J is TRBJ1-3; TRBD1 aligns across 7 bases. The CDR3 covers 13 residues. Germline assignment: CDR1 PRHDT and CDR2 FYEKMQ (reference sequence). V was pared by 4 bases and J by 6 bases, with 3 bases of the junction left unmatched. This CDR3 reads CASSSTGTNTIYF. In DNA, the CDR3 is TGTGCCAGCAGCTCGACAGGGACAAACACCATATATTTT.

The V call is TRBV7-6, the J call TRBJ2-1; D perhaps matches TRBD2 (6 bases). Germline V lookup: CDR1 SGHVS, CDR2 FNYEAQ. This CDR3 has 14 amino acids. V lost 4 bases to trimming and J lost 5 bases, with 12 bases between them. The CDR3 protein is CASSSAGSHNEQFF. The CDR3 DNA reads as TGTGCCAGCAGCTCTGCGGGGTCCCACAATGAGCAGTTCTTC.

The V call is TRBV29-1, the J call TRBJ1-1; TRBD1 agrees at 7 bases. Trimming took 5 bases from V and 6 from J; bases not matched to a gene: 15. Germline CDR1 SQVTM, CDR2 ANQGSEA. CDR3 size: 15 residues. This CDR3 is CSVPADRNTLSEAFF. CDR3 sequence (DNA): TGCAGCGTTCCTGCGGACAGGAACACCTTATCTGAAGCTTTCTTT.

This clonotype appeared a single time. The V call is TRBV28, the J call TRBJ2-5, with 10 bases lining up with TRBD2. V shed 4 bases, J shed 5 bases, and the junction held 4 bases outside the gene matches. The CDR3 spans 14 residues. From germline, CDR1 is MDHEN and CDR2 SYDVKM. CDR3 amino acids: CASSWRTSGETQYF. In DNA form, the CDR3 reads TGTGCCAGCAGTTGGAGGACTAGCGGTGAGACCCAGTACTTC.

Regarding this clonotype: One end of the junction does not line up with germline, which may come from a read error. The gene calls are TRBV27 and TRBJ1-1; 9 nucleotides match TRBD1. CDR1 is MNHEY, CDR2 SMNVEV, per germline (reference sequence). The length of the CDR3 is 13 residues. This CDR3 is CASSLGTGTEAFF. CDR3 nucleotides: TGTGCCAGCAGTTTAGGGACAGGGACTGAAGCCTTCTTT.

The genes are TRBV12-3 or TRBV12-4 and TRBJ2-7; no reliable D call. V was pared by 5 bases and J by 7 bases, with 15 bases between. This CDR3 has 13 residues. This chain's CDR3 is CASSRGTTTEQYV. CDR3 DNA: TGTGCCAGCAGTCGAGGCACTACGACTGAGCAGTACGTC.

This sequence joins TRBV9 and TRBJ2-1, with a tentative D call TRBD2 (6 bases). Trimming took off 0 bases at V and 3 bases at J, with 7 bases between the two ends. The CDR3 totals 14 residues. From germline, CDR1 is SGDLS and CDR2 YYNGEE. CDR3 coding DNA: TGTGCCAGCAGCGTAGGCGGGGACTACAATGAGCAGTTCTTC. Its translation is CASSVGGDYNEQFF.

The chain couples TRBV20-1 to TRBJ2-7; no definite D call. The V end lost 6 bases, the J end lost 0 bases, and 15 bases lay between the germline ends. This CDR3 comprises 14 residues. CDR1 DFQATT and CDR2 SNEGSKA come from the germline V gene (reference sequence). The CDR3 nucleotides read TGCAGTGCCCCGACGGACGACAACTCCTACGAGCAGTACTTC. Translated, it gives CSAPTDDNSYEQYF.

This chain uses TRBV7-9 with TRBJ1-6, with D perhaps matching TRBD1 (6 bases). The V gene's germline CDR1 is SEHNR and CDR2 FQNEAQ (reference sequence). The CDR3 contains 14 residues. With 4 bases removed from V and 7 bases from J, the gap between germline ends came to 11 bases. As DNA, the CDR3 is TGTGCCAGCAGCTCACGGGACACGAATTCACCCCTCCACTTT. It translates to CASSSRDTNSPLHF.

The J gene is TRBJ1-5, the V gene TRBV3-1; D not resolved. V shed 0 bases and J shed 2 bases, with 5 bases lying between them. Germline lookup yields CDR1 LGHDT and CDR2 YNNKEL (reference sequence). The CDR3 runs to 14 residues. The CDR3 DNA follows: TGTGCCAGCAGCCAAGATCGGGGCAATCAGCCCCAGCATTTT. Translated, it gives CASSQDRGNQPQHF.

CDR3 bases: TGCGCCAGCAGCCCGGATTTGGGCGCAACCTACGAGCAGTACGTC. Protein sequence: CASSPDLGATYEQYV. The rearrangement links TRBV5-1 to TRBJ2-7; D gene unclear. With 4 bases removed from V and 2 bases from J, the gap between germline ends came to 16 bases. The germline gives CDR1 SGHRS, CDR2 YFSETQ. The length of the CDR3 is 15 residues.

The CDR3 DNA is TGCAGCGTTGTTGAAGGGGGATATGGCTACACCTTC. Translation: CSVVEGGYGYTF. The rearrangement joins TRBV29-1 to TRBJ1-2; perhaps TRBD1 as D (6 bases). The germline V and J ends were trimmed by 4 bases and 5 bases, with 11 bases remaining between them. The CDR3 is made up of 12 amino acids. Per germline, CDR1 SQVTM and CDR2 ANQGSEA.

The genes are TRBV19 and TRBJ1-1; D is unresolved. V dropped 9 bases and J dropped 1 base, with 9 bases sitting between them. This CDR3 has 12 amino acids. Germline loops: CDR1 LNHDA, CDR2 SQIVND (reference sequence). The CDR3 bases are TGTGCCAGCGGACCCTCGAACACTGAAGCTTTCTTT. This translates into CASGPSNTEAFF.

V gene TRBV4-1 combines with J gene TRBJ2-7; the D gene is possibly TRBD2 (5 bases). Germline values: CDR1 MGHRA, CDR2 YSYEKL. This CDR3 spans 15 amino acids. V gave up 0 bases and J gave up 2 bases, with 11 bases separating them. In DNA, the CDR3 is TGCGCCAGCAGCCAAGACCAGGCGGGCGCCTACGAGCAGTACTTC. It translates to CASSQDQAGAYEQYF.

The V call is TRBV24-1, the J call TRBJ2-6, with D perhaps TRBD1 (6 bases). CDR1 and CDR2 from the germline V gene are KGHDR and SFDVKD. The V end lost 11 bases, the J end lost 1 base, and 8 bases lay between the germline ends. The CDR3 contains 13 residues. The CDR3 nucleotides are TGTGCCATCGGACAGTCTGGGGCCAACGTCCTGACTTTC. This sequence encodes CAIGQSGANVLTF.

This sequence joins TRBV5-1 and TRBJ2-7; D tentatively reads TRBD1 or TRBD2 (5 bases each). Germline lookup yields CDR1 SGHRS and CDR2 YFSETQ. The germline V and J ends were trimmed by 6 bases and 2 bases, with 15 bases remaining between them. The CDR3 loop spans 14 amino acids. The CDR3 DNA reads as TGCGCCAGCACTCACTGGGGGACCACCTACGAGCAGTACTTC. It specifies CASTHWGTTYEQYF.

The chain has TRBV9 and TRBJ1-2; no clear D gene. Trimming removed 0 bases from V and 4 bases from J, with 16 bases in between. Looked up from germline, CDR1 is SGDLS and CDR2 is YYNGEE. This CDR3 region has 16 residues. CDR3: CASSVDFTRLPYGYTF. The CDR3 nucleotides read TGTGCCAGCAGCGTAGATTTTACGCGTCTCCCCTATGGCTACACCTTC.